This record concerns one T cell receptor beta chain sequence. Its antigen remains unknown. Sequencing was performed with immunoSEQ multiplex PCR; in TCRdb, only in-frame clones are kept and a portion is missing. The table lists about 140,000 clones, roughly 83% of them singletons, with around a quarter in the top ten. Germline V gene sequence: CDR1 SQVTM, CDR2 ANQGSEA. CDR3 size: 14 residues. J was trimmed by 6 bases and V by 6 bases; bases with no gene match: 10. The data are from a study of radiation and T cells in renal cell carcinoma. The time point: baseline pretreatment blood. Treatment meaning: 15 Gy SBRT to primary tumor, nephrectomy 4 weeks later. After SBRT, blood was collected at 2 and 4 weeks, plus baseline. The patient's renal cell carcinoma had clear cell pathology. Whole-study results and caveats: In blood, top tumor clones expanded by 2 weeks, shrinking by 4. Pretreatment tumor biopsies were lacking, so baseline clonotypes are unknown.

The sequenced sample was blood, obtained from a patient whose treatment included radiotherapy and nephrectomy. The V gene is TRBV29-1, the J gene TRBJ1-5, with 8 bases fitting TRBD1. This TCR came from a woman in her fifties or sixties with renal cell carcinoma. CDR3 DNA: TGCAGCGTAGTGACAGGGGCAGGATCTCAGCCCCAGCATTTT. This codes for CSVVTGAGSQPQHF. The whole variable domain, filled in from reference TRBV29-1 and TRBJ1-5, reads SAVISQKPSRDICQRGTSLTIQCQVDSQVTMMFWYRQQPGQSLTLIATANQGSEATYESGFVIDKFPISRPNLTFSTLTVSNMSPEDSSIYLCSVVTGAGSQPQHFGDGTRLSIL.